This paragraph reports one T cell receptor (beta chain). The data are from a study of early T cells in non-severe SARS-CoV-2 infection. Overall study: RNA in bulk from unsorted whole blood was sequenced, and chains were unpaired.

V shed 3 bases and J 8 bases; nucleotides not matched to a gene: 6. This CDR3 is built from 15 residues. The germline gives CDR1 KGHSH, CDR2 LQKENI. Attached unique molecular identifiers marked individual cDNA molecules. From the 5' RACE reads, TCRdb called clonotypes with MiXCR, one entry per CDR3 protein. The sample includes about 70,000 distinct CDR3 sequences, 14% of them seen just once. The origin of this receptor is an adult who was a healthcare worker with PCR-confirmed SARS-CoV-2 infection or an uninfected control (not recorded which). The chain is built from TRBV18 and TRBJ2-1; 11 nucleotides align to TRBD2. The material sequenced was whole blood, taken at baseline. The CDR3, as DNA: TGTGCCAGCTCACCGGTTAGCGGGAGGGCCGATGAGCAGTTCTTC. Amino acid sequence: CASSPVSGRADEQFF.